This TCR beta chain came from a study of OX40 agonist ivuxolimab in advanced cancers. In terms of the full investigation: Ivuxolimab, which targeted the costimulatory receptor OX40 (CD134), was an agonistic, fully human IgG2 monoclonal antibody. The monotherapy dose-escalation portion (N ≈ 56 patients) of the phase I ivuxolimab trial is reported in the paper. Three dose-escalation patients achieved partial responses, one with hepatocellular carcinoma and two with cutaneous melanoma. Patients were allowed to have had prior anti-PD-1, anti-PD-L1 or anti-CTLA-4 therapy, and 40% of the dose-escalation patients had been treated with checkpoint inhibitors. Peripheral TCRbeta sequencing aimed to test whether ivuxolimab altered TCR sequence diversity and caused clonal T-cell expansion. Among the approximately 54 dose-escalation patients, 19 had hepatocellular carcinoma, approximately 15 melanoma, 9 renal cell carcinoma and 9 head and neck cancer. In the dose-escalation cohort, 70% to 85% of patients were male, and the mean age was around 60 years with a range of about 23 to 79. Intravenous ivuxolimab was administered to patients every 2 weeks at six dose levels: 0.01, 0.1, 0.3, 1.5, 3 and 10 mg/kg. Broader findings and caveats from the paper: After ivuxolimab, expanded clones were on average more numerous among CD8+ T cells than among CD4+ T cells. Low levels of normalized T-cell clonal expansion were also shown by some nonresponding patients. At doses of 0.1 to 3.0 mg/kg, clonal expansion of both CD4+ and CD8+ T cells in blood was seen between baseline and week 6. In the 0.1-3.0 mg/kg groups, partial responders were among the patients with the lowest normalized peripheral clonal expansion, particularly in CD8+ T cells. Antigen specificity was not determined for the clonally expanded peripheral T cells.

In the case of this clone: No antigen is known for it. Base qualities are not recorded, but no much larger clone differs from it by a single base.

To sequence the TCRbeta CDR3 region, genomic DNA was isolated from the sorted cells. The immunoSEQ Assay was used for sequencing of TCRbeta CDR3 regions. TCRdb stores this immuneACCESS table with in-frame sequences only. Part of the clones is absent; in the studies checked, under half of the shortfall reflects unresolved V genes, and no reason is known for the rest. The table for this sample lists around 44,000 clones; around nine tenths of them were counted only once. The ten largest clones add up to approximately 13% of the sample. Spanning cysteine to phenylalanine, the CDR3 consists of 18 amino acids. Of the read, only the CDR3 DNA is kept; its 54 bases are in frame from base 1. CDR1 SGHVS and CDR2 FQNEAQ were looked up in the germline V gene. The V end loses 5 bases and the J end loses 5 bases, and a stretch of 22 bases separates them. Patients with a history of autoimmune disease or receiving systemic immunosuppression were excluded from the trial. Peripheral blood for TCR sequencing was collected from all dose cohorts at baseline, on cycle 4 day 1, and on cycle 7 day 1. Samples came from an open-label, multicenter, first-in-human phase I dose-escalation trial of ivuxolimab. The trial enrolled adults with locally advanced or metastatic head and neck squamous cell, hepatocellular, melanoma or renal cell carcinoma. Before TCR sequencing, CD4+ T cells and CD8+ T cells were sorted from peripheral blood as separate populations.

This clonotype originated in an adult with an advanced solid tumor such as melanoma, head and neck, liver or kidney cancer. Sequences were derived from CD4+ or CD8+ T cells sorted from blood, sampled in a trial of the OX40 agonist ivuxolimab. This chain joins TRBV7-8 to TRBJ2-6; the D gene assignment is ambiguous. In nucleotide form, the sequence is TGTGCCAGCAGCGTTGAGTATTACCCACAAAGTCGGGCCAACGTCCTGACTTTC. Translated, it gives CASSVEYYPQSRANVLTF.